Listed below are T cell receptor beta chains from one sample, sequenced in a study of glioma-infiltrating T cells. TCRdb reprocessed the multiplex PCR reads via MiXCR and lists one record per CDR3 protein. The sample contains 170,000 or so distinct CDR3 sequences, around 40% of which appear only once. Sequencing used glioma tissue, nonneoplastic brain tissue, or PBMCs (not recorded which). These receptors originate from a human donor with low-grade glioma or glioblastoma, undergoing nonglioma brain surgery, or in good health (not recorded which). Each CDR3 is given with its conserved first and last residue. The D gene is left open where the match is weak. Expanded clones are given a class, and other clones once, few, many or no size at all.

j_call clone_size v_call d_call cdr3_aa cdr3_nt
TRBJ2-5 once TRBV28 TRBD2 CARTQTFPGTSEETQYF TGTGCCAGAACCCAAACGTTTCCCGGGACTAGCGAAGAGACGCAGTACTTC
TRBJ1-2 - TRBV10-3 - CAIRETTGSNPGQNNYGYTF TGTGCCATCAGGGAAACTACGGGCTCCAATCCCGGGCAGAATAACTATGGCTACACCTTC
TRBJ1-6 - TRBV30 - CAWSPYQQTGSVDSPLHF TGTGCCTGGAGTCCATACCAACAGACAGGCTCCGTGGATTCACCCCTCCACTTT
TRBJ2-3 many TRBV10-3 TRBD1 CAIASGTGATDTQYF TGTGCCATCGCCTCGGGAACAGGGGCCACAGATACGCAGTATTTT
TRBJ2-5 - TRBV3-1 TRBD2 CPSSQGASGRTGETQYF TGTCCCAGCAGCCAAGGGGCTAGCGGGAGGACGGGAGAGACCCAGTACTTC
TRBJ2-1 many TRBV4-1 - CASSLDPGFTNEQFF TGCGCCAGCAGCCTCGATCCGGGCTTTACCAATGAGCAGTTCTTC
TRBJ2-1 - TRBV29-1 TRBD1 CSVHDRAVGQFF TGCAGCGTCCACGACAGGGCGGTAGGGCAGTTCTTC
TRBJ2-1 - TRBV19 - CASSISTERTRNEQFF TGTGCCAGTAGTATATCGACCGAGAGGACAAGGAATGAGCAGTTCTTC
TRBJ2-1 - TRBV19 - CASTPGLIYNDQFF TGTGCCAGTACCCCAGGACTGATTTACAATGACCAGTTCTTC
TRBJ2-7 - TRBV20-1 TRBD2 CSALTPTSGSLGEQYF TGCAGTGCCCTAACCCCGACTAGCGGGAGTCTGGGGGAGCAGTACTTC
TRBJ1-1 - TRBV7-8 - CASSRGWGAVNTEAFF TGTGCCAGCAGCCGCGGTTGGGGCGCTGTGAACACTGAAGCTTTCTTT
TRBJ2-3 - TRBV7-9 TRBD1 CAGSLAQGQRSTDTQYF TGTGCCGGCAGCTTAGCGCAGGGACAGAGAAGCACAGATACGCAGTATTTT
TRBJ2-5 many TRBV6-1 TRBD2 CASSPRGGRARKTQYF TGTGCCAGCAGTCCTCGGGGCGGGAGGGCCCGGAAGACCCAGTACTTC
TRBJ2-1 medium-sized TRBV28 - CASSFLSGNEQFF TGTGCCAGCAGTTTTTTGTCTGGCAATGAGCAGTTCTTC
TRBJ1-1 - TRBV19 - CASSISVGFEAFF TGTGCCAGTAGTATTTCTGTAGGATTTGAAGCTTTCTTT
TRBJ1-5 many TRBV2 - CASSGSSNQPQHF TGTGCCAGCAGTGGGTCCAGCAATCAGCCCCAGCATTTT
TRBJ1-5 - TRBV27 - CASILFVQPQHF TGTGCCAGCATTTTATTTGTTCAGCCCCAGCATTTT
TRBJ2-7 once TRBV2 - CASTEGFSSYEQYF TGTGCCAGCACCGAGGGGTTTAGCTCCTACGAGCAGTACTTC
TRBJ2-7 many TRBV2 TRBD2 CASTGTSASYEQYF TGTGCCAGCACCGGGACTAGCGCGAGCTACGAGCAGTACTTC
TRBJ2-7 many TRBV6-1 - CASRQTYEQYF TGTGCCAGCAGACAAACCTACGAGCAGTACTTC
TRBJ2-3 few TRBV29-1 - CSVKYAADTDTQYF TGCAGCGTTAAATACGCGGCAGACACAGATACGCAGTATTTT
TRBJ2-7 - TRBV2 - CASSVSTGWDNEQYF TGTGCCAGCAGTGTATCTACAGGCTGGGATAACGAGCAGTACTTC
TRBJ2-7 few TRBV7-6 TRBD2 CASSPEVAGSYEQYF TGTGCCAGCAGCCCCGAGGTAGCGGGATCCTACGAGCAGTACTTC
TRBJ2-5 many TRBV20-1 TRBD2 CSAGTGTSDIQTQYF TGCAGTGCTGGAACCGGGACTAGCGACATCCAGACCCAGTACTTC
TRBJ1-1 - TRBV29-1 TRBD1 CSVEEVRTGGSGAFF TGCAGCGTTGAGGAAGTCCGGACAGGGGGCTCGGGAGCTTTCTTT
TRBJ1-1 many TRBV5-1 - CASSLALGPFEAFF TGCGCCAGCAGCTTGGCGCTCGGCCCCTTTGAAGCTTTCTTT
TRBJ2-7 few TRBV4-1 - CASSQRQIDYEQYF TGCGCCAGCAGCCAACGGCAGATAGACTACGAGCAGTACTTC
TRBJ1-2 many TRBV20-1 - CSAREVADGYTF TGCAGTGCTAGAGAGGTCGCGGATGGCTACACCTTC
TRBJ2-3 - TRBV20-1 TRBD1 CSARSGQGSLNTQYF TGCAGTGCTAGATCGGGACAGGGGTCGTTAAATACCCAGTATTTT
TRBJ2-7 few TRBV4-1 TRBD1 CASSQAGQAYEQYF TGCGCCAGCAGCCAAGCGGGACAGGCCTACGAGCAGTACTTC
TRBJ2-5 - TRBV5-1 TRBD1 CASSPDRVETQYF TGCGCCAGCAGCCCAGACAGGGTTGAGACCCAGTACTTC
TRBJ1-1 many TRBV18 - CASSTGANTEAFF TGTGCCAGCTCAACCGGGGCCAACACTGAAGCTTTCTTT
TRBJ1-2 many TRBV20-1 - CSANRGGAANYGYTF TGCAGTGCTAACCGCGGGGGGGCAGCTAACTATGGCTACACCTTC
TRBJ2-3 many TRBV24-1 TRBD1 CATSDRDSNTDTQYF TGTGCCACCAGTGATCGGGACAGCAACACAGATACGCAGTATTTT
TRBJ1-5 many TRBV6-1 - CASGPRSRNQPQHF TGTGCCAGCGGTCCAAGATCGCGCAATCAGCCCCAGCATTTT
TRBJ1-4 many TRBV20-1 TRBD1 CSARPGQGGEKLFF TGCAGTGCTCGTCCGGGACAGGGGGGCGAAAAACTGTTTTTT
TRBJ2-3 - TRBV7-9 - CASLDVDTQYF TGTGCCAGCTTAGATGTGGATACGCAGTATTTT
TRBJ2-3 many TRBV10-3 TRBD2 CAISGSGGEVDTQYF TGTGCCATCAGTGGTTCGGGAGGGGAGGTAGATACGCAGTATTTT
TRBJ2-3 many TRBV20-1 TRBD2 CSVHLAGEPTDTQYF TGCAGTGTCCACCTAGCGGGAGAGCCAACAGATACGCAGTATTTT
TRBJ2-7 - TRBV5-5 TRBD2 CASSSPSGSSYEQYF TGTGCCAGCAGCTCACCTAGCGGGAGCAGCTACGAGCAGTACTTC
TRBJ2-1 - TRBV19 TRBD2 CASSLRGRVGEQFF TGTGCCAGTAGTCTCAGAGGGAGGGTGGGTGAGCAGTTCTTC
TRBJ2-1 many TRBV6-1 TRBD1 CASSTSTGGLDNEQFF TGTGCCAGCAGTACCTCTACAGGGGGTCTGGACAATGAGCAGTTCTTC
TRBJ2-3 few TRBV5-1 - CASSLRITDTQYF TGCGCCAGCAGTTTAAGGATCACAGATACGCAGTATTTT
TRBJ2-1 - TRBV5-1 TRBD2 CASSLSGRGQFF TGCGCCAGCAGTCTGAGCGGGAGGGGCCAGTTCTTC
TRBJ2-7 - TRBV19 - CASSIGPLGCASASRVYEQYF TGTGCCAGTAGTATAGGCCCTCTAGGATGTGCTAGCGCCTCTCGGGTGTACGAGCAGTACTTC
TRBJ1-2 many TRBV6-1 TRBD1 CASLMGTGNNYGYTF TGTGCCAGCCTTATGGGGACAGGGAATAACTATGGCTACACCTTC
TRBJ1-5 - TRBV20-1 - CSASPTTGDNQPKHF TGCAGTGCTAGTCCCACCACCGGGGACAATCAGCCCAAGCATTTT
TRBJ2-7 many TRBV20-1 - CSARDPSSGQRGEQYF -
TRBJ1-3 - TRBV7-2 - CASSLTWVNTIYF TGTGCCAGCAGCTTAACTTGGGTAAACACCATATATTTT
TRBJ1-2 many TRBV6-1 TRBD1 CASSDTPPGQGTF TGTGCCAGCAGTGATACTCCGCCGGGACAGGGAACCTTC
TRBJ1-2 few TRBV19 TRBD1 CASSNTNRGSGYTF TGTGCCAGTAGTAACACGAACAGGGGTAGTGGCTACACCTTC
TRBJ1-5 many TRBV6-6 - CASSYGIGPRPQPQHF TGTGCCAGCAGTTACGGAATTGGTCCCCGACCTCAGCCCCAGCATTTT
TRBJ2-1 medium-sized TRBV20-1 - CSARDEATVVYNEQFF TGCAGTGCTAGAGATGAGGCTACCGTAGTCTACAATGAGCAGTTCTTC
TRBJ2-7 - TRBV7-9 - CASSQGLEGAYVQYF TGTGCCAGCAGCCAAGGATTAGAGGGAGCCTACGTGCAGTACTTC